The sequence of this TCR beta chain was determined in a study of a mutant IDH1 vaccine in newly diagnosed glioma. Study-level information: Vaccinations, eight in total, occurred in weeks 1, 3, 5, 7, 11, 15, 19, 23. Treated patients were about 60% male, approximately 38% female, mean age 40.4 years. Standard pretreatment was either radiotherapy, temozolomide, or, for most, radiochemotherapy with temozolomide.

The V end was cut by 4 bases, the J end by 2 bases, with 9 bases between. The CDR3 runs to 14 residues. Per germline, CDR1 SGHAT and CDR2 FQNNGV. The time point denotes: week 23, last vaccination. All doses held 300 ug of mutant IDH1 20-mer peptide, with topical imiquimod. Donor diagnoses consisted of new WHO grade 3 or 4 IDH1-mutant, ATRX-lost astrocytomas. As regards this clone: Its antigen is unidentified.

Here immunoSEQ multiplex PCR was the method, and the copy in TCRdb shows in-frame clones only, minus some. This sample has 50,000 to 85,000 clones, with approximately 80% found just once. Sequencing used PBMCs, obtained from a glioma patient whose treatment included an IDH1 peptide vaccine. V usage is TRBV11-2 and J usage is TRBJ1-5; D unresolved. This receptor was taken from a man aged 18 to 29 with glioma. The CDR3 here is CASSSAGGNQPQHF. Written as DNA, the CDR3 is TGTGCCAGCAGCTCGGCAGGAGGCAATCAGCCCCAGCATTTT.